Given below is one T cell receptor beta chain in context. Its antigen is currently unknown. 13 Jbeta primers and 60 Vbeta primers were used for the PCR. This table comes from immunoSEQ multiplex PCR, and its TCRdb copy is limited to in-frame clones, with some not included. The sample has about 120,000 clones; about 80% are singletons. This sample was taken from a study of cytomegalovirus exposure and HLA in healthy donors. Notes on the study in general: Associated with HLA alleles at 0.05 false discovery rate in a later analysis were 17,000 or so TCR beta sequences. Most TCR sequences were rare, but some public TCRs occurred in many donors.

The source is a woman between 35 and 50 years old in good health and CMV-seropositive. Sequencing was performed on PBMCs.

This chain's CDR3 is CASSLGATGVSEQYF. CDR3 nucleotide sequence: TGTGCCAGCAGCTTAGGAGCGACAGGGGTGAGTGAGCAGTACTTC. This chain connects TRBV7-2 to TRBJ2-7; 8 bases line up with TRBD1. CDR1 SGHTA and CDR2 FQGNSA come from the germline V gene. Trimming cost V 1 base and J 7 bases; bases outside gene matches: 9. This CDR3 comprises 15 residues.